Listed below are T cell receptor beta chains from one sample, sequenced in a study of blood T cell repertoires in COVID-19. Sequencing used immunoSEQ multiplex PCR; TCRdb keeps in-frame clones, though not all of them. Of about 140,000 clones in the sample, around 82% are singletons; the top ten hold 5%. Sequencing was carried out using peripheral blood. The source of these receptors is a woman aged 50 to 60 with acute or convalescent COVID-19. CDR3s include the opening cysteine and the closing phenylalanine or tryptophan. D genes are given only for firm matches. Expanded clones get a size class; other rows say once, few or many, or leave the size out.

NA	TRBV2	NA	TRBJ2-7	TGTGCCAGCAGTCCCCGACTAGGGATGCTTCACGAGCAGTACTTC	CASSPRLGMLHEQYF
TRBD1	TRBV29-1	NA	TRBJ1-1	TGCAGCGTTGGCCTACAGGGGGCTAACACTGAAGCTTTCTTT	CSVGLQGANTEAFF
TRBD2	TRBV11-2	many	TRBJ2-7	TGTGCCAGCAGTGAAACTAGCGGGGGTACCTACGAGCAGTACTTC	CASSETSGGTYEQYF
NA	TRBV6-6	NA	TRBJ1-5	TGTGCCAGTAAGAGGGAAGGAGCCAATCAGCCCCAGCATTTT	CASKREGANQPQHF
TRBD1	TRBV7-3	NA	TRBJ2-7	TGTGCCAGCAGCTTAGATCCAGGGGGCTACGAGCAGTACTTC	CASSLDPGGYEQYF
NA	TRBV7-3	NA	TRBJ1-2	TGTGCCAGCAGCCCTGGGAGTGGCTATGGCTACACCTTC	CASSPGSGYGYTF
NA	TRBV7-3	NA	TRBJ1-3	TGTGCCAGCAGCCTGGCGGGCCACTCTGGAAACACCATATATTTT	CASSLAGHSGNTIYF
TRBD1	TRBV18	few	TRBJ1-2	TGTGCCAGCTCGGTAGGGGGCGACCAAGGCTACACCTTC	CASSVGGDQGYTF
TRBD1	TRBV5-1	NA	TRBJ1-6	TGCGCCAGCAGCTTATTCGAGGGGGCGATGGGGAGTTCACCCCTCCACTTT	CASSLFEGAMGSSPLHF
TRBD1	TRBV24-1	NA	TRBJ2-6	TGTGCCACCAGTGAAACCGGGACAGGGAGGGTCTCTGGGGCCAACGTCCTGACTTTC	CATSETGTGRVSGANVLTF
NA	TRBV4-3	NA	TRBJ1-5	TGCGCCAGCAGCCAAGACTGGGGGGGTGGGCAGCCCCAGCATTTT	CASSQDWGGGQPQHF
NA	TRBV27	NA	TRBJ2-7	TGTGCCAGCAGCCACGGGTACGAGCAGTACTTC	CASSHGYEQYF
NA	TRBV15	NA	TRBJ2-2	TGTGCCACCAGCAGAGGGTCCGCCCGTCGGGGAAAGTCCTCGTTTGGCGGGGAGCTGTTTTTT	CATSRGSARRGKSSFGGELFF
NA	TRBV19	few	TRBJ1-1	TGTGCCAGTAGTAGACAGCTGAACACTGAAGCTTTCTTT	CASSRQLNTEAFF
NA	TRBV6-6	NA	TRBJ1-5	TGTGCCAGCAGCCGCCGGCCAGAGGAGCAGCCCCAGCATTTT	CASSRRPEEQPQHF
TRBD1	TRBV6-6	NA	TRBJ2-7	TGTGCCAGCAATACCGACAGGGCCTACGAGCAGTACTTC	CASNTDRAYEQYF
NA	TRBV19	NA	TRBJ1-2	TGTGCCAGTAGTACGCCGGGGACACCGTATGGCTACACCTTC	CASSTPGTPYGYTF
NA	TRBV7-3	NA	TRBJ1-1	TGTGCCAGCAGCACAGCAGGGGTAACTGAAGCTTTCTTT	CASSTAGVTEAFF
NA	TRBV29-1	once	TRBJ2-3	TGCAGCGCCGTGGCGGGGGCCCAGAGCACAGATACGCAGTATTTT	CSAVAGAQSTDTQYF
NA	TRBV15	NA	TRBJ2-5	TGTGCCACCAGCAGCACAGGGTGGGAGACCCAGTACTTC	CATSSTGWETQYF
NA	TRBV6-6	NA	TRBJ1-2	TGTGCCAGCAGTTACTGGCAAGAGACTTATGGCTACACCTTC	CASSYWQETYGYTF
NA	TRBV7-9	NA	TRBJ1-3	TGTGCCAGCAGCGCCGAGTTGAGCGGAAACACCATATATTTT	CASSAELSGNTIYF
TRBD1	TRBV4-3	NA	TRBJ1-2	TGCGCCAGCAGCCCGGGGACAGGTTTCTATGGCTACACCTTC	CASSPGTGFYGYTF
NA	TRBV6-2/TRBV6-3	few	TRBJ1-1	TGTGCCAGCAGTTACCTCAGGGTGAGGACTGAAGCTTTCTTT	CASSYLRVRTEAFF
NA	TRBV9	NA	TRBJ1-2	TGTGCCAGCAGCGTAGACCAGGGGCAGCTCTATGGCTACACCTTC	CASSVDQGQLYGYTF
NA	TRBV5-1	once	TRBJ1-2	TGCGCCAGCAGCTTCTCCGCGGGAACTCCGTTAAAGGGCTACACCTTC	CASSFSAGTPLKGYTF
TRBD2	TRBV18	NA	TRBJ2-1	TGTGCCAGCTCACCATCGGCTAGCGGGGACGTTGGTAATGAGCAGTTCTTC	CASSPSASGDVGNEQFF
NA	TRBV16	NA	TRBJ2-1	TGTGCCAGCAGCCAAGGGCGTCCGTTCTTC	CASSQGRPFF
NA	TRBV25-1	NA	TRBJ1-1	TGTGCCAGCAGTCCTACGGGTTCCATGAACACTGAAGCTTTCTTT	CASSPTGSMNTEAFF
NA	TRBV6-6	NA	TRBJ1-5	TGTGCCAGCAGTCTCCGGGACAAGAAGAATAGCAATCAGCCCCAGCATTTT	CASSLRDKKNSNQPQHF
TRBD1	TRBV5-8	NA	TRBJ1-4	TGTGCCAGCAGCTCGGGACAGATTTCAACTAATGAAAAACTGTTTTTT	CASSSGQISTNEKLFF
TRBD1	TRBV19	NA	TRBJ1-5	TGTGCCAGTAGTCTGATGGACAGGGGCAATCAGCCCCAGCATTTT	CASSLMDRGNQPQHF
NA	TRBV19	NA	TRBJ1-2	TGTGCCAGTAGTAACAGAAACTATGGCTACACCTTC	CASSNRNYGYTF
NA	TRBV5-1	NA	TRBJ1-4	TGCGCCAGCACCATTCAGGGCCGCACTAATGAAAAACTGTTTTTT	CASTIQGRTNEKLFF
NA	TRBV19	NA	TRBJ2-3	TGTGCCAGTAGTGAACAGGGAGGGTCAGATACGCAGTATTTT	CASSEQGGSDTQYF
TRBD1	TRBV6-5	NA	TRBJ2-3	TGTGCCAGCAGTCAAACAGGGGGAAAGGCGCAGTATTTT	CASSQTGGKAQYF
NA	TRBV7-2	NA	TRBJ2-7	TGTGCCAGCAGCCCGGACAGAGCCTACGAGCAGTACTTC	CASSPDRAYEQYF
TRBD1	TRBV6-2/TRBV6-3	NA	TRBJ1-5	TGTGCCAGCAGTTCGGGACAGGGGACGTTACAGCCCCAGCATTTT	CASSSGQGTLQPQHF
NA	TRBV28	NA	TRBJ1-3	TGTGCCAGCAGTCCGGGGGGGGAGTCTGGAAACACCATATATTTT	CASSPGGESGNTIYF
TRBD1	TRBV7-2	once	TRBJ2-2	TGTGCCAGCAGCTCCTACAGGGGGGACACCGGGGAGCTGTTTTTT	CASSSYRGDTGELFF
NA	TRBV5-1	NA	TRBJ1-1	TGCGCCAGCAGTGGACAGACTAACACTGAAGCTTTCTTT	CASSGQTNTEAFF
TRBD1	TRBV24-1	NA	TRBJ1-5	TGTGCCACCAGTGATAGCTGGACAGGGGACCGGAATCAGCCCCAGCATTTT	CATSDSWTGDRNQPQHF
NA	TRBV2	NA	TRBJ1-1	TGTGCCAGCAGTCCCCCCCCCAAATCCACTGAAGCTTTCTTT	CASSPPPKSTEAFF
NA	TRBV6-5	NA	TRBJ1-5	TGTGCCAGCAGTTATGACGGGAATCAGCCCCAGCATTTT	CASSYDGNQPQHF
NA	TRBV28	few	TRBJ1-5	TGTGCCAGCAGTGGGCGGGGGCAGCCCCAGCATTTT	CASSGRGQPQHF
NA	TRBV29-1	NA	TRBJ2-5	TGCAGCGTTGACGATGTGTGGGCTAGCGACCAAGAGACCCAGTACTTC	CSVDDVWASDQETQYF
NA	TRBV2	NA	TRBJ2-4	TGTGCCAGCAGTGAAGACAGACATTTAGCCAAAAACATTCAGTACTTC	CASSEDRHLAKNIQYF
TRBD1	TRBV9	NA	TRBJ1-1	TGTGCCAGCAGCGGGACAGGTGAGGGGACTGAAGCTTTCTTT	CASSGTGEGTEAFF
NA	TRBV18	few	TRBJ1-4	TGTGCCAGCTCACTACTTAGCGGGGCCCTGAATGAAAAACTGTTTTTT	CASSLLSGALNEKLFF
NA	TRBV4-2	NA	TRBJ1-4	TGTGCCAGCAGCCCATTGGTAGTTAGATATCAGGCAGAGTTTGAAAAACTGTTTTTT	CASSPLVVRYQAEFEKLFF
NA	TRBV5-6	NA	TRBJ2-3	TGTGCCAGCAGAATTAGAGGGGGGGCGATGGATACGCAGTATTTT	CASRIRGGAMDTQYF
NA	TRBV21-1	few	TRBJ1-2	TGTGCCAGCAGCGCGGTCCAGGGGGGTGATGGCTACACCTTC	CASSAVQGGDGYTF
NA	TRBV4-3	NA	TRBJ2-7	TGCGCCAGCAGCCTCGGTGAATCCTACGAGCAGTACTTC	CASSLGESYEQYF
TRBD1	TRBV7-8	NA	TRBJ1-3	TGTGCCAGCAGCTTAAGGGGGCCCACTGGAAACACCATATATTTT	CASSLRGPTGNTIYF
TRBD2	TRBV27	NA	TRBJ2-1	TGTGCCAGCAGTCTGGTCTGGCGGGGGGCATACAATGAGCAGTTCTTC	CASSLVWRGAYNEQFF
TRBD2	TRBV30	NA	TRBJ2-1	TGTGCCTGGCCCAGGGGACTAGCGGGGGGACGGTCCTACAATGAGCAGTTCTTC	CAWPRGLAGGRSYNEQFF
NA	TRBV7-7	NA	TRBJ2-7	TGTGCCAGCAGCTTAGCGGTAGGTGGGACACAGGACGAGCAGTACTTC	CASSLAVGGTQDEQYF
NA	TRBV19	NA	TRBJ1-1	TGTGCCAGTAGTCCACAGGCGTACACTGAAGCTTTCTTT	CASSPQAYTEAFF
NA	TRBV7-3	NA	TRBJ2-2	TGTGCCAGCACGAAGGGGATGAAGACCGGGGAGCTGTTTTTT	CASTKGMKTGELFF
TRBD1	TRBV18	NA	TRBJ1-5	TGTGCCAGCTCATCGACAGGGCCCTTCAGCAATCAGCCCCAGCATTTT	CASSSTGPFSNQPQHF